These T cell receptor beta chains were read from a single sample in a study of blood T cells in healthy people across ages. Using its own MiXCR run on the 5' RACE reads, TCRdb lists one record per CDR3 protein. This table has just over 1 million distinct CDR3 sequences, more than 40% appearing once. Source material: blood. Receptor source: a woman in her sixties or seventies in good health. CDR3s include the opening cysteine and the closing phenylalanine or tryptophan. The order of the fields is J gene, D gene, clone size, V gene, CDR3 protein, CDR3 DNA. D genes are given only for firm matches. Clone size is stated in some rows and not others, as once, few, many or a class when expanded.

>TRBJ2-7|.|.|TRBV5-1
CASSLSSWNEQYF
TGCGCCAGCAGCTTGTCAAGTTGGAACGAGCAGTACTTC
>TRBJ2-7|.|.|TRBV7-9
CASSPSGWQASGCEQYF
TGTGCCAGCAGCCCTAGTGGGTGGCAGGCCAGCGGCTGCGAGCAGTACTTC
>TRBJ2-5|.|many|TRBV20-1
CSAAGFQETQYF
TGCAGTGCTGCGGGATTCCAAGAGACCCAGTACTTC
>TRBJ2-2|.|few|TRBV28
CASKRGTNTGELFF
TGTGCCAGCAAACGGGGTACGAACACCGGGGAGCTGTTTTTT
>TRBJ1-2|TRBD1|.|TRBV29-1
CSADRGDGYTF
TGCAGCGCGGACAGGGGGGATGGCTACACCTTC
>TRBJ2-1|.|.|TRBV11-2
CASSETRHWEQFF
TGTGCCAGCAGTGAGACTCGCCATTGGGAGCAGTTCTTC
>TRBJ2-3|TRBD2|.|TRBV20-1
CSASGLAGGADTQYF
TGCAGTGCTAGTGGACTAGCGGGAGGAGCAGATACGCAGTATTTT
>TRBJ2-5|.|.|TRBV3-1
CASSQGDHGETQYF
TGTGCCAGCAGCCAAGGGGACCACGGGGAGACCCAGTACTTC
>TRBJ1-3|.|.|TRBV4-2
CASSQDPQGSGNTIYF
TGTGCCAGCAGCCAAGACCCCCAGGGATCTGGAAACACCATATATTTT
>TRBJ1-1|.|.|TRBV3-1
CASSLVMAGNTEAFF
TGTGCCAGCAGCCTCGTAATGGCAGGGAACACTGAAGCTTTCTTT
>TRBJ2-7|TRBD2|.|TRBV20-1
CSASLGLNSYEQYF
TGCAGTGCTAGTTTGGGACTAAACTCCTACGAGCAGTACTTC
>TRBJ1-5|.|.|TRBV12-3/TRBV12-4
CASGGGGNQPQHF
TGTGCCAGCGGCGGGGGCGGGAATCAGCCCCAGCATTTT
>TRBJ1-4|.|.|TRBV7-9
CASSLGQGTNEKLFF
TGTGCCAGCAGCTTGGGCCAGGGTACGAATGAAAAACTGTTTTTT
>TRBJ2-7|TRBD1|once|TRBV25-1
CASNRGLSYEQYF
TGTGCCAGTAACAGGGGGCTCTCCTACGAGCAGTACTTC
>TRBJ2-5|TRBD2|.|TRBV7-9
CASSLVVAGAKETQYF
TGTGCCAGCAGCTTAGTTGTGGCGGGAGCAAAGGAGACCCAGTACTTC
>TRBJ1-5|.|.|TRBV7-9
CASSLDGYQPQHF
TGTGCCAGCAGCTTAGATGGATATCAGCCCCAGCATTTT
>TRBJ2-1|.|.|TRBV12-3/TRBV12-4
CVSSFRDRGNEQFF
TGTGTCAGCAGTTTCCGGGATAGGGGCAATGAGCAGTTCTTC
>TRBJ2-4|TRBD2|.|TRBV12-3/TRBV12-4
CASTPGRGGENIQYF
TGTGCCAGCACCCCTGGGCGGGGGGGCGAAAACATTCAGTACTTC
>TRBJ2-4|TRBD2|.|TRBV5-1
CASSIRTAGEQYF
TGCGCCAGCAGCATTCGGACCGCGGGGGAGCAGTACTTC
>TRBJ2-3|TRBD1|.|TRBV20-1
CSAPPGQGVNTQYF
TGCAGTGCTCCCCCGGGACAGGGAGTTAATACGCAGTATTTT
>TRBJ2-1|.|.|TRBV12-3/TRBV12-4
CASTGPVHNEQFF
TGTGCCAGCACTGGACCAGTCCACAATGAGCAGTTCTTC
>TRBJ2-1|.|.|TRBV7-9
CASSLKKGDHSPPYNEQFF
TGTGCCAGCAGCTTAAAGAAGGGGGATCATTCACCTCCCTACAATGAGCAGTTCTTC
>TRBJ1-2|.|.|TRBV29-1
CSVDADYGYTF
TGCAGCGTTGATGCCGACTATGGCTACACCTTC
>TRBJ2-7|.|few|TRBV6-2/TRBV6-3
CASSYPDEYEQYF
TGTGCCAGCAGTTACCCCGACGAGTACGAGCAGTACTTC
>TRBJ2-1|.|.|TRBV20-1
CSASRDGLGREQFF
TGCAGTGCTAGCCGGGACGGACTTGGTCGTGAGCAGTTCTTC
>TRBJ1-1|TRBD1|few|TRBV7-2
CASSVMTGENTEAFF
TGTGCCAGCAGCGTAATGACAGGGGAGAACACTGAAGCTTTCTTT
>TRBJ1-6|TRBD1|.|TRBV25-1
CASSEWTGDNSPLHF
TGTGCCAGCAGTGAGTGGACAGGGGATAATTCACCCCTCCACTTT
>TRBJ2-1|TRBD2|.|TRBV12-3/TRBV12-4
CASSLRGRDHNEQFF
TGTGCCAGCAGTTTACGTGGGAGGGACCACAATGAGCAGTTCTTC
>TRBJ1-2|TRBD1|.|TRBV12-3/TRBV12-4
CASSQQGAGGYTF
TGTGCCAGCAGTCAACAGGGGGCCGGAGGCTACACCTTC
>TRBJ1-2|.|.|TRBV25-1
CASSAHRAGGHTF
TGTGCCAGCAGTGCCCACAGGGCGGGAGGCCACACCTTC
>TRBJ2-3|.|.|TRBV28
CASRIQGTDTQYF
TGTGCCAGCAGGATCCAGGGCACAGATACGCAGTATTTT
>TRBJ2-1|TRBD2|.|TRBV24-1
CATSELGTSSGGNEQFF
TGTGCCACCAGTGAGCTAGGGACTAGCAGCGGGGGGAATGAGCAGTTCTTC
>TRBJ2-6|.|.|TRBV11-3
CASSLGEGANGANVLTF
TGTGCCAGCAGCTTAGGGGAGGGGGCTAATGGGGCCAACGTCCTGACTTTC
>TRBJ2-1|.|.|TRBV5-5
CASSSSADEQFF
TGTGCCAGCAGCTCCTCGGCGGATGAGCAGTTCTTC